This passage covers 11 T cell receptor beta chains from one sample sequenced in a study of cytomegalovirus exposure and HLA in healthy donors. 60 Vbeta and 13 Jbeta primers were used in PCR. Some clones are missing from TCRdb's copy, which holds only in-frame ones; the method was immunoSEQ multiplex PCR. The table includes 100,000 to 150,000 clones, about 10% detected once. The specimen was PBMCs. All receptors derive from a woman in her late teens or twenties in good health and CMV-seropositive.

This clone came up a few times. The V gene is TRBV15, the J gene TRBJ2-1, with TRBD2 identical over 7 bases. This CDR3 spans 17 amino acids. V dropped 3 bases and J dropped 3; count of bases not matched to a gene: 11. Germline V lookup: CDR1 LNHNV, CDR2 YYDKDF (reference sequence). The CDR3 spells CATSSHSGLADYNEQFF. CDR3 DNA: TGTGCCACCAGCAGCCACTCCGGGCTAGCGGACTACAATGAGCAGTTCTTC.

This clone was seen a handful of times. The chain recombines TRBV30 with TRBJ2-2, with 14 bases that match TRBD2. Germline CDR1 GTSNPN, CDR2 SVGIG (reference sequence). V trimming: 6 bases; J trimming: 4 bases; junction bases outside the gene matches: 7. The CDR3 runs 16 residues. The CDR3 loop is CACRLGLAGGTGELFF. The CDR3 region has the DNA TGTGCCTGCAGATTAGGACTAGCGGGAGGCACCGGGGAGCTGTTTTTT.

This clone was seen a handful of times. The chain employs TRBV10-3 and TRBJ2-5; TRBD2 matches 12 bases. V dropped 8 bases and J dropped 0; count of bases not matched to a gene: 10. Germline V gene sequence: CDR1 ENHRY, CDR2 SYGVKD. The CDR3 sequence is 17 residues long. The CDR3 sequence is CAIGGLRTSGNQETQYF. The CDR3 DNA reads as TGTGCCATCGGGGGGCTTCGGACTAGCGGGAACCAAGAGACCCAGTACTTC.

The rearrangement uses TRBV4-1 and TRBJ1-3; the D gene is possibly TRBD1 (5 bases). Per the germline V gene, CDR1 is MGHRA and CDR2 is YSYEKL. The CDR3 covers 10 residues. The V and J ends lost 8 bases and 8 bases respectively, with 7 bases between them. In DNA, the CDR3 is TGCGCCAGCCAAGGGGACACCATATATTTT. Protein sequence: CASQGDTIYF.

The V and J genes are TRBV19 and TRBJ2-7; 8 bases align to TRBD1. This CDR3 comprises 15 residues. Germline values: CDR1 LNHDA, CDR2 SQIVND (reference sequence). Trimming took 3 bases from V and 7 from J; bases not matched to a gene: 11. The CDR3 coding sequence is TGTGCCAGTAGTATTCCGGGACAGGATATTTCGGAGCAGTACTTC. Protein product: CASSIPGQDISEQYF.

In its sample, this clone was seen many times. The chain combines TRBV5-4 with TRBJ2-3; TRBD2 matches 9 bases. J gave up 2 bases and V 5 bases, and 18 bases lay outside the gene matches. This CDR3 has 19 residues. CDR1 and CDR2 from the germline V gene are SGHNT and YYREEE (reference sequence). Here the CDR3 reads CASSLTSLLAGNNTDTQYF. The DNA for the CDR3 is TGTGCCAGCAGTTTAACCTCCTTGCTAGCGGGAAACAACACAGATACGCAGTATTTT.

This clone showed up just a few times. V and J are TRBV7-8 and TRBJ2-7; possible D gene TRBD1, 6 bases. CDR3 size: 14 residues. V was shortened by 3 bases and J by 3 bases, with 12 bases between the two germline ends. Germline CDR1 SGHVS, CDR2 FQNEAQ. Here the CDR3 reads CASSLSGEGYEQYF. In DNA form, the CDR3 reads TGTGCCAGCAGCTTGTCAGGGGAAGGCTACGAGCAGTACTTC.

Only a few counts were recorded for this clone. The chain has TRBV5-1 and TRBJ1-4; D is possibly TRBD1 (5 bases). V was shortened by 2 bases and J by 7 bases, with 12 bases between the two germline ends. The CDR3 has 14 amino acids. The germline gives CDR1 SGHRS, CDR2 YFSETQ. CDR3 protein: CASSFSGSGEKLFF. CDR3 in DNA: TGCGCCAGCAGCTTTTCAGGGTCTGGTGAAAAACTGTTTTTT.

There are a few counts of this clone. The chain links TRBV29-1 to TRBJ2-7; D remains ambiguous. The length of the CDR3 is 12 residues. Germline loops: CDR1 SQVTM, CDR2 ANQGSEA. The V end lost 3 bases, the J end lost 6 bases, and 12 bases lay between the germline ends. CDR3 in amino acids: CSVDSGSVEQYF. CDR3 bases: TGCAGCGTTGACTCCGGGTCGGTCGAGCAGTACTTC.

The rearrangement joins TRBV30 to TRBJ1-2; possibly TRBD1 for D (6 bases). CDR1 is GTSNPN and CDR2 is SVGIG in the germline V gene (reference sequence). The CDR3 consists of 13 residues. Between the trimmed V and J ends, which lost 8 bases and 4 bases, there was a span of 17 bases. The CDR3 sequence is CARGHQEVYGYTF. The CDR3 region has the DNA TGTGCCCGGGGACACCAGGAGGTCTATGGCTACACCTTC.

The chain employs TRBV4-2 and TRBJ1-6; a weak D match, TRBD1 (5 bases). The germline V gene has CDR1 LGHNA and CDR2 YNFKEQ. The CDR3 runs 15 residues. Trimming cost V 0 bases and J 13 bases, with 16 bases left between them. CDR3 DNA sequence: TGTGCCAGCAGCCAAGATTTTGCCGCGCAGGGTCCCCTCCACTTT. Translated, it gives CASSQDFAAQGPLHF.